Listed below are T cell receptor beta chains from one sample, sequenced in a study of blood T cell repertoires in COVID-19. TCRdb's copy holds only in-frame clones and misses some; the assay was immunoSEQ multiplex PCR. This sample yields 50,000 to 75,000 clones, of which roughly 76% are seen a single time; 45% to 65% belongs to the top ten. The sequencing input was peripheral blood. Every receptor here comes from a woman of 80 years or more with acute or convalescent COVID-19. Both conserved end residues are part of each CDR3. A D gene is named only where the DNA matches it firmly. Clone size is given for some rows only: seen once, a few or many times, or a class if the clone is expanded.

CDR3 protein | CDR3 DNA | V gene | D gene | clone size | J gene
CASSLDYTGELFF | TGTGCCAGCAGTTTGGACTACACCGGGGAGCTGTTTTTT | TRBV28 | - | - | TRBJ2-2
CASSGRTISHSYNEQFF | TGTGCCAGCAGCGGACGGACTATTAGCCACTCCTACAATGAGCAGTTCTTC | TRBV7-8 | - | few | TRBJ2-1
CASSHSGSTDTQYF | TGTGCCAGCAGCCACAGCGGGAGCACAGATACGCAGTATTTT | TRBV3-1/TRBV3-2 | - | - | TRBJ2-3
CASGVPQGRNEQFF | TGTGCCAGCGGGGTCCCACAGGGGAGAAATGAGCAGTTCTTC | TRBV27 | TRBD1 | - | TRBJ2-1
CASSETGLVALEQFF | TGTGCCAGCAGTGAAACTGGACTAGTTGCCCTTGAGCAGTTCTTC | TRBV2 | TRBD2 | few | TRBJ2-1
CASSLRSYRPGHTQYF | TGTGCCAGCAGCCTGCGTTCCTACAGACCAGGGCATACGCAGTATTTT | TRBV28 | - | - | TRBJ2-3
CASSQGQGGTGNTIYF | TGCGCCAGCAGCCAGGGCCAGGGAGGAACTGGAAACACCATATATTTT | TRBV4-1 | - | few | TRBJ1-3
CAWELGTSGYNEQFF | TGTGCCTGGGAGCTCGGGACTAGCGGATATAATGAGCAGTTCTTC | TRBV30 | TRBD2 | once | TRBJ2-1
CATSGTGASSEQFF | TGTGCCACCTCCGGGACAGGGGCCTCGAGCGAGCAGTTCTTC | TRBV24-1 | TRBD1 | few | TRBJ2-1
CASRKDSLEGYTF | TGTGCCAGCAGGAAAGACAGCCTGGAGGGCTACACCTTC | TRBV6-5 | - | - | TRBJ1-2
CSVSDRAKEPQHF | TGCAGCGTCTCGGACAGGGCTAAGGAGCCCCAGCATTTT | TRBV29-1 | TRBD1 | once | TRBJ1-5
CASSLSRGPNQPQHF | TGTGCCAGCAGCTTAAGCAGGGGGCCCAATCAGCCCCAGCATTTT | TRBV7-2 | TRBD1 | - | TRBJ1-5
CASSQVLAGVATGELFF | TGTGCCAGCAGCCAAGTTCTAGCGGGAGTGGCCACCGGGGAGCTGTTTTTT | TRBV4-2 | TRBD2 | once | TRBJ2-2
CASSRGGGTDTQYF | TGTGCCAGCAGCCGTGGGGGGGGCACAGATACGCAGTATTTT | TRBV7-3 | TRBD2 | - | TRBJ2-3
CASSPLDRAFGNTIYF | TGTGCCAGCTCACCGCTTGACAGGGCGTTTGGAAACACCATATATTTT | TRBV18 | TRBD1 | - | TRBJ1-3
CAWRAGGPLGF | TGTGCCTGGAGAGCGGGAGGGCCTCTGGGCTTT | TRBV30 | TRBD2 | - | TRBJ2-3
CASSLVGTVNEKLFF | TGCGCCAGCAGCTTGGTAGGGACAGTTAATGAAAAACTGTTTTTT | TRBV5-1 | TRBD1 | few | TRBJ1-4
CASSVGGQGATLTEAFF | TGTGCCAGCAGCGTAGGGGGACAGGGGGCCACCTTGACTGAAGCTTTCTTT | TRBV9 | TRBD1 | - | TRBJ1-1